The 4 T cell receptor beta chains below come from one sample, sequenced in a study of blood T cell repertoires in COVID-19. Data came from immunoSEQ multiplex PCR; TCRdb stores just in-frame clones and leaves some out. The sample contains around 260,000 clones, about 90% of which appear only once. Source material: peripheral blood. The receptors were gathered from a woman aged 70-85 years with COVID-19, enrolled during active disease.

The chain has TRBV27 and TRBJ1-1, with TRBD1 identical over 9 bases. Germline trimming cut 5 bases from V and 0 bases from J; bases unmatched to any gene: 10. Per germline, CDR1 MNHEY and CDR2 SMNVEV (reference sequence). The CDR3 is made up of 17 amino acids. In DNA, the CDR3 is TGTGCCAGCAGTCTTCGGACAGGGGTTGTTGTGAACACTGAAGCTTTCTTT. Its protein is CASSLRTGVVVNTEAFF.

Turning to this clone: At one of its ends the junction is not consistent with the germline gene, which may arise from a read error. The DNA for the CDR3 is TGTGCTAGCAGCGCTAGCGGTTATAGCACAGATACACAGTATTTT. Protein product: CASSASGYSTDTQYF. J is TRBJ2-3 and V is TRBV7-7, with 7 bases identical to TRBD2. The CDR3 loop spans 15 amino acids. The germline V gene has CDR1 SSHAT and CDR2 FNYEAQ (reference sequence).

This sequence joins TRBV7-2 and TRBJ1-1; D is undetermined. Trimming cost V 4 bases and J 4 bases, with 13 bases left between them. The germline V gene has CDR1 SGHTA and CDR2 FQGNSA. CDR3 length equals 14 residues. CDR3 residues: CASSSRGGGTEAFF. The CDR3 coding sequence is TGTGCCAGCAGCTCTCGGGGTGGTGGCACTGAAGCTTTCTTT.

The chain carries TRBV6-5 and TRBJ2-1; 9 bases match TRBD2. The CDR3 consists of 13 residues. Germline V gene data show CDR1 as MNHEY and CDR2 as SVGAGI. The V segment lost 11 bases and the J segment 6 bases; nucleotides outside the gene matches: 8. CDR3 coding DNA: TGTGCCTGTGGGGCTAGCGGGGCCAATGAGCAGTTCTTC. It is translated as CACGASGANEQFF.